These T cell receptor beta chains were read from a single sample in a study of human T cells and chemical hapten exposure. TCRdb reanalysed the RACE reads using MiXCR and keeps one entry per CDR3 protein. This sample has tens of thousands of distinct CDR3 sequences, with 9.6% found just once. Specimen: whole blood, collected in connection with sensitization to the hapten diphenylcyclopropenone (DPC). The receptors here all came from a woman younger than 45 with alopecia areata. Some clones in this sample may be carry-over from other donors' samples. CDR3s include the opening cysteine and the closing phenylalanine or tryptophan. The order of the fields is J gene, V gene, clone size, D gene, CDR3 protein, CDR3 DNA. D genes are given only for firm matches. Some rows have no size entry. The others give once, few or many, or a class for an expanded clone.

>TRBJ2-3|TRBV7-2|many|NA
CASSPRERDTQYF
TGTGCCAGCAGTCCCAGGGAAAGAGATACGCAGTATTTT
>TRBJ1-2|TRBV18|many|NA
CASSPPGADGYTF
TGTGCCAGCTCACCACCAGGGGCGGACGGCTACACCTTC
>TRBJ2-6|TRBV7-2|many|TRBD1
CASKIEQGVGANVLTF
TGTGCCAGTAAAATAGAACAGGGGGTTGGGGCCAACGTCCTGACTTTC
>TRBJ1-2|TRBV7-3|NA|NA
CASSPQGRSNYGYTF
TGTGCCAGCAGCCCACAGGGACGTTCTAACTATGGCTACACCTTC
>TRBJ1-1|TRBV29-1|NA|NA
CSVVAGTEAFF
TGCAGCGTTGTGGCGGGCACTGAAGCTTTCTTT
>TRBJ2-5|TRBV21-1|NA|NA
CARTWRTPGETQYF
TGTGCCCGAACCTGGCGGACGCCCGGGGAGACCCAGTACTTC
>TRBJ2-7|TRBV27|many|NA
CASSLVTGLGSYEQYF
TGTGCCAGCAGTTTAGTGACAGGCCTCGGCTCCTACGAGCAGTACTTC
>TRBJ1-1|TRBV7-3|many|TRBD1
CASSPHRGNTEAFF
TGTGCCAGCAGCCCACACAGGGGGAACACTGAAGCTTTCTTT
>TRBJ2-7|TRBV27|NA|TRBD1
CASKPGQSYEQYF
TGTGCCAGCAAACCGGGACAGTCTTACGAGCAGTACTTC
>TRBJ2-5|TRBV6-5|NA|TRBD2
CASKSSGGAEETQYF
TGTGCCAGCAAGTCTAGCGGGGGGGCAGAGGAGACCCAGTACTTC
>TRBJ1-3|TRBV28|NA|NA
CASLTGHTIYF
TGTGCCAGCTTAACCGGACACACCATATATTTT
>TRBJ1-3|TRBV12-3/TRBV12-4|NA|NA
CASSFYRDTGDTIYF
TGTGCCAGCAGTTTTTACAGGGATACTGGAGACACCATATATTTT
>TRBJ2-1|TRBV13|NA|TRBD2
CASSPPSGAYNEQFF
TGTGCCAGCAGCCCCCCTAGCGGAGCTTACAATGAGCAGTTCTTC
>TRBJ1-6|TRBV28|NA|NA
CASRDSNSPLHF
TGTGCCAGCAGGGACAGTAATTCACCCCTCCACTTT
>TRBJ2-5|TRBV6-5|few|NA
CASTLRHGSETQYF
TGTGCCAGCACCCTACGGCATGGGTCGGAGACCCAGTACTTC
>TRBJ1-6|TRBV5-1|many|NA
CASRPQEGGSPLHF
TGCGCCAGCAGACCCCAGGAGGGGGGGTCACCCCTCCACTTT
>TRBJ2-3|TRBV6-1|many|NA
CASSGFQPQYF
TGTGCCAGCAGTGGCTTTCAGCCGCAGTATTTT
>TRBJ2-7|TRBV4-3|few|NA
CASSRIGGSYEQYF
TGCGCCAGCAGCCGGATAGGGGGCTCCTACGAGCAGTACTTC
>TRBJ1-1|TRBV4-3|many|NA
CASSPQAAGTEAFF
TGCGCCAGCAGCCCCCAAGCCGCGGGCACTGAAGCTTTCTTT
>TRBJ1-4|TRBV6-6|few|NA
CASSPLRSTNEKLFF
TGTGCCAGCAGCCCTTTAAGGTCAACTAATGAAAAACTGTTTTTT
>TRBJ2-1|TRBV4-3|few|NA
CASSLTRNEQFF
TGCGCCAGCAGCCTTACACGGAATGAGCAGTTCTTC
>TRBJ1-1|TRBV6-5|many|NA
CASSYTGALLGTEAFF
TGTGCCAGCAGTTACACTGGGGCCCTGCTGGGGACTGAAGCTTTCTTT
>TRBJ1-2|TRBV20-1|few|NA
CSAGAGGLVYGYTF
TGCAGTGCAGGAGCCGGAGGGTTGGTCTATGGCTACACCTTC
>TRBJ2-1|TRBV10-3|NA|TRBD1
CAISGQDRGRDEQFF
TGTGCCATCAGTGGCCAGGACAGGGGGCGGGATGAGCAGTTCTTC
>TRBJ2-1|TRBV7-3|many|TRBD2
CASSKLTPTSGVIMGIYNEQFF
TGTGCCAGCAGCAAACTTACCCCGACCAGCGGGGTCATAATGGGGATTTACAATGAGCAGTTCTTC
>TRBJ2-5|TRBV7-2|few|TRBD1
CASRLNRGRMETQYF
TGTGCCAGCAGACTAAACAGGGGGAGGATGGAGACCCAGTACTTC
>TRBJ1-2|TRBV7-2|NA|NA
CASSLGGSSYGYTF
TGTGCCAGCAGCTTAGGAGGCAGTTCCTATGGCTACACCTTC
>TRBJ1-5|TRBV6-6|NA|NA
CASSYSDQPQHF
TGTGCCAGCAGTTACTCAGATCAGCCCCAGCATTTT